This T cell receptor beta chain is from a study of blood T cell repertoires in COVID-19. Study-wide context: Nucleic acid was either cDNA or gDNA, and it came from T cells, B-cell-depleted T cells, or PBMCs.

This clone has more than one count but fewer than ten. The CDR3 spans 15 residues. The junction had 6 bases not matched to a gene; V was cut back by 3 bases and J by 3 bases. CDR1 and CDR2 (germline): LNHDA, SQIVND (reference sequence). Source study methods: From reference gene primer amplification, estimates of nucleated cell counts were derived. Some clones are missing from TCRdb's copy, which holds only in-frame ones; the method was immunoSEQ multiplex PCR. The DNA was the basis for D and trimming; V, J and clone size are from that table. The profile shows around 110,000 clones, 80% to 90% of them singletons.

This chain uses TRBV19 with TRBJ1-2; 8 nucleotides match TRBD1. The source material was peripheral blood. This TCR was recovered from a man aged 35 to 55 with acute or convalescent COVID-19. The CDR3 coding sequence is TGTGCCAGTAGTATCCCGGGACAGGAGTACTATGGCTACACCTTC. Amino acids: CASSIPGQEYYGYTF.